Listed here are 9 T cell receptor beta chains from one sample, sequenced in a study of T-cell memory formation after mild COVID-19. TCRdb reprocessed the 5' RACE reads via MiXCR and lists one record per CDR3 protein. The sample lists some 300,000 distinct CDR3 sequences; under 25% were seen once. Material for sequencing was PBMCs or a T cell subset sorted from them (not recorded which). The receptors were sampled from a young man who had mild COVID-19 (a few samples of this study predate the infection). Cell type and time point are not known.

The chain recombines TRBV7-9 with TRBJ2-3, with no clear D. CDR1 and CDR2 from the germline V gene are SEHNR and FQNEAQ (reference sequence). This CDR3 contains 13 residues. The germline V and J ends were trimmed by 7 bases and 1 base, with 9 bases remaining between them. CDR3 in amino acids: CASTNGGTDTQYF. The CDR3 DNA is TGTGCCAGCACGAATGGGGGCACAGATACGCAGTATTTT. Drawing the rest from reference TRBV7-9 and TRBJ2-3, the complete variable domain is DTGVSQNPRHKITKRGQNVTFRCDPISEHNRLYWYRQTLGQGPEFLTYFQNEAQLEKSRLLSDRFSAERPKGSFSTLEIQRTEQGDSAMYLCASTNGGTDTQYFGPGTRLTVL.

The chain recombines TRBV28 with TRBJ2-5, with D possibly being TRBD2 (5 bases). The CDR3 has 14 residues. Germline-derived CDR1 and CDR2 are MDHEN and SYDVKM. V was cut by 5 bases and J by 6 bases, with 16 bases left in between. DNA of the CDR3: TGTGCCAGCAGTGCGAGGGCCGGTCTCCAGACCCAGTACTTC. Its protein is CASSARAGLQTQYF.

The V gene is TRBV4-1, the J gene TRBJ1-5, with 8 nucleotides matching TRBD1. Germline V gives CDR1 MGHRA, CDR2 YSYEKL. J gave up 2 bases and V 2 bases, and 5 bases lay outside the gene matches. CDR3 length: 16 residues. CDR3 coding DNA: TGCGCCAGCAGCCAACGCCAGGGGGCAGGCAATCAGCCCCAGCATTTT. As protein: CASSQRQGAGNQPQHF.

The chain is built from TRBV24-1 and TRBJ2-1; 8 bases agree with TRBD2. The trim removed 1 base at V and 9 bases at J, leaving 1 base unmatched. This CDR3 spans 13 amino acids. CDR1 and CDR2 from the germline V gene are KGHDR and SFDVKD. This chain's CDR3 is CATSDFRGGEQFF. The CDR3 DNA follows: TGTGCCACCAGTGATTTTCGGGGGGGTGAGCAGTTCTTC.

The chain's CDR3 is CASSQESGGLGEQYF. CDR3 DNA: TGTGCCAGCAGCCAGGAATCAGGGGGCTTGGGCGAGCAGTACTTC. This chain uses TRBV4-2 with TRBJ2-7; 8 bases agree with TRBD1. V lost 3 bases and J lost 6; bases outside the gene matches: 10. The CDR3 sequence is 15 residues long. CDR1 and CDR2 (germline): LGHNA, YNFKEQ.

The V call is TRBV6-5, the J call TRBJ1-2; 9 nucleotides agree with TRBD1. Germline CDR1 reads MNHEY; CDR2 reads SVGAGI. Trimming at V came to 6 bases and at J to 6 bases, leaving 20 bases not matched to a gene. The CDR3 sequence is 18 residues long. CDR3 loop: CASSPVGLQGALGNGYTF. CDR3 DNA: TGTGCCAGCAGCCCCGTAGGGTTACAGGGGGCGCTGGGTAATGGCTACACCTTC.

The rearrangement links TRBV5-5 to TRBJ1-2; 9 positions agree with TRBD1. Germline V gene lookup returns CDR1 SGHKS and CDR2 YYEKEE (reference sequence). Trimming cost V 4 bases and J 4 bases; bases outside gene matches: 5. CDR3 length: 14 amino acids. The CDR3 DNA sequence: TGTGCCAGCAGCCGCGGGACAGGGAGCTATGGCTACACCTTC. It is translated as CASSRGTGSYGYTF.

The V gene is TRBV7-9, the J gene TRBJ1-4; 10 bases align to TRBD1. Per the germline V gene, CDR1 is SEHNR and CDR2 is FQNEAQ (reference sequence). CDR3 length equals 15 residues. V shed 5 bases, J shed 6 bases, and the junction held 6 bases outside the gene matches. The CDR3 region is CASSPDRGPHEKLFF. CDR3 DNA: TGTGCCAGCAGCCCCGACAGGGGGCCTCATGAAAAACTGTTTTTT.

CDR3 in amino acids: CASRGTSGQLYEQYF. In DNA, the CDR3 is TGTGCCAGCAGGGGAACTTCGGGACAGCTTTACGAGCAGTACTTC. This chain joins TRBV11-2 and TRBJ2-7, with 7 nucleotides matching TRBD1. Germline CDR1 and CDR2: SGHAT and FQNNGV. The CDR3 runs to 15 residues. V gave up 6 bases and J gave up 4 bases; unmatched junction bases: 12.